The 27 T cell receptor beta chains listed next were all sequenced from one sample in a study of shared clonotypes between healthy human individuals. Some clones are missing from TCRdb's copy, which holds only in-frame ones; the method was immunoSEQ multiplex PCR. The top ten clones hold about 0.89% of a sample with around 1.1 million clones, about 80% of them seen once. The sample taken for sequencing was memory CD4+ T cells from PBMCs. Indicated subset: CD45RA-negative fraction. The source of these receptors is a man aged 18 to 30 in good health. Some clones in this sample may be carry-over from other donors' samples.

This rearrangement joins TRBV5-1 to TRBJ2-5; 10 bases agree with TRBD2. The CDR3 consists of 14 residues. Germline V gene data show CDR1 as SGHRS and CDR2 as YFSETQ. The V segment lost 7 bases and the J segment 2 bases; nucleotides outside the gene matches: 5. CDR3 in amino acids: CASRGTSVQETQYF. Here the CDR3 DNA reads TGCGCCAGCCGAGGGACTAGCGTGCAAGAGACCCAGTACTTC.

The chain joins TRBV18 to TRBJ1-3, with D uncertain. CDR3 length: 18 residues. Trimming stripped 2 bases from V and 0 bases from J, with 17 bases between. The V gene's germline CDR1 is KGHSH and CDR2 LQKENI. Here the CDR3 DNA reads TGTGCCAGCTCACCAATACTGGGAAGGGCGGACTCTGGAAACACCATATATTTT. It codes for CASSPILGRADSGNTIYF.

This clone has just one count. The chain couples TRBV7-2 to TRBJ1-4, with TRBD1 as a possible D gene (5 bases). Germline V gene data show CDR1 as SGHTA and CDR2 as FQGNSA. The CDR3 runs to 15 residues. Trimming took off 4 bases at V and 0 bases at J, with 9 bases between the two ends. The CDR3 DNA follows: TGTGCCAGCAGCTCCCGGGGGGCAACTAATGAAAAACTGTTTTTT. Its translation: CASSSRGATNEKLFF. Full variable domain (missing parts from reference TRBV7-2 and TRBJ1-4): GAGVSQSPSNKVTEKGKDVELRCDPISGHTALYWYRQSLGQGLEFLIYFQGNSAPDKSGLPSDRFSAERTGGSVSTLTIQRTQQEDSAVYLCASSSRGATNEKLFFGSGTQLSVL.

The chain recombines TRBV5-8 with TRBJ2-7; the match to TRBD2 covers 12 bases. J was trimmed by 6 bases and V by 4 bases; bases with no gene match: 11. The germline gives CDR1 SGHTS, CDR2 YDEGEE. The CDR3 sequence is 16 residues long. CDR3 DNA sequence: TGTGCCAGCAGCCCGGGACTAGCGGGCTTGACATTCGAGCAGTACTTC. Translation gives CASSPGLAGLTFEQYF.

CDR3 nucleotide sequence: TGTGCCAGCAGCTCACTAGGGGGGTCCACAGATACGCAGTATTTT. Translating it yields CASSSLGGSTDTQYF. The chain couples TRBV5-6 to TRBJ2-3; D may correspond to TRBD1 or TRBD2 (6 bases each). V was cut by 3 bases and J by 2 bases, with 13 bases left in between. CDR3 size: 15 residues. Germline V gene sequence: CDR1 SGHDT, CDR2 YYEEEE.

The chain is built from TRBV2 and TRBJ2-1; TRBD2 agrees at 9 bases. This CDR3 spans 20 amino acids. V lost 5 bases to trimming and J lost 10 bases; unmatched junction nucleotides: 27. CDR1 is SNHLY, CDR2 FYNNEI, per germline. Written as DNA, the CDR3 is TGTGCCAGCAGTAGCCCTGGCGGCAGCGGGAGGCCCCTTAGAGCCGAAGAGCAGTTCTTC. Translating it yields CASSSPGGSGRPLRAEEQFF.

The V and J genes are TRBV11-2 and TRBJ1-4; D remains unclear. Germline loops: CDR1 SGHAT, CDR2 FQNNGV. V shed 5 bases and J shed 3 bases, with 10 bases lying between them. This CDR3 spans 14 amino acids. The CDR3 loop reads CASSPERPNEKLFF. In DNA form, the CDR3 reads TGTGCCAGCAGCCCCGAGCGTCCTAATGAAAAACTGTTTTTT.

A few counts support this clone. The CDR3 coding sequence is TGTGCCACCAGCATTCGGACAGAAGATACGCAGTATTTT. It encodes CATSIRTEDTQYF. The rearrangement joins TRBV15 to TRBJ2-3, with D possibly being TRBD1 (6 bases). V shed 4 bases and J shed 5 bases, with 10 bases lying between them. Germline CDR1 LNHNV, CDR2 YYDKDF (reference sequence). The CDR3 totals 13 residues.

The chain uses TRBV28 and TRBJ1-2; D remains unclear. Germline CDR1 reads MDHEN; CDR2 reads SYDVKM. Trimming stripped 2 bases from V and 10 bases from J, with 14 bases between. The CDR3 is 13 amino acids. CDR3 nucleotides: TGTGCCAGCAGTTTAGCAACCCGGTTGTTCTACACCTTC. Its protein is CASSLATRLFYTF.

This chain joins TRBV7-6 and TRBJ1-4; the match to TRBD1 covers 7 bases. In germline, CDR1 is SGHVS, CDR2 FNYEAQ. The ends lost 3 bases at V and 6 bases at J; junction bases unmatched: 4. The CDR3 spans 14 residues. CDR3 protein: CASSFGDRDEKLFF. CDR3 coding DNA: TGTGCCAGCAGCTTCGGTGACAGGGATGAAAAACTGTTTTTT.

The CDR3 nucleotides are TGCGCCAGCAGCTTTCGACCCCCCGGACTAGCGGGAGCTACCGGGGAGCTGTTTTTT. It codes for CASSFRPPGLAGATGELFF. V is TRBV5-1 and J is TRBJ2-2, with 13 bases lining up with TRBD2. V gave up 2 bases and J gave up 5 bases; unmatched junction bases: 12. From germline, CDR1 is SGHRS and CDR2 YFSETQ. The CDR3 sequence is 19 residues long.

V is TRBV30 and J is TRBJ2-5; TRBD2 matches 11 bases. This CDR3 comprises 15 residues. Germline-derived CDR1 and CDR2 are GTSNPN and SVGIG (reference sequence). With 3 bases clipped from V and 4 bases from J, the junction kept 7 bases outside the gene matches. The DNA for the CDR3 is TGTGCCTGGAGCTCGGGACTAGCGGCCTTAGAGACCCAGTACTTC. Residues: CAWSSGLAALETQYF.

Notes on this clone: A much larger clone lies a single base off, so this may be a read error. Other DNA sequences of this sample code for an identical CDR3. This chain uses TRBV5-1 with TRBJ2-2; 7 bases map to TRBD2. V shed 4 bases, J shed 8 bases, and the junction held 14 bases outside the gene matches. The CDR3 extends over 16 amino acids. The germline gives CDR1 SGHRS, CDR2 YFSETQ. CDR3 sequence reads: CASSPRRAGDTGELFF. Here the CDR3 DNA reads TGCGCCAGCAGCCCGCGTCGGGCGGGAGATACTGGGGAGCTGTTTTTT.

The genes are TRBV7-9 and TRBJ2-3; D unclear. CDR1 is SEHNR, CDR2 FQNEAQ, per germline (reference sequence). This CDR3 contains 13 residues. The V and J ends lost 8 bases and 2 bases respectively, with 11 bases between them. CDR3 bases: TGTGCCAGCGTCCCCATAACCACAGATACGCAGTATTTT. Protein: CASVPITTDTQYF.

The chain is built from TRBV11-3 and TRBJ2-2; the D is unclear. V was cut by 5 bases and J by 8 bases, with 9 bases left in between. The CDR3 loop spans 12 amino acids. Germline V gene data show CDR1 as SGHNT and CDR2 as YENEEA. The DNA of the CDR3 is TGTGCCAGCAGCAGACTTGGGGGGGAGCTGTTTTTT. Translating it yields CASSRLGGELFF.

The CDR3 here is CASSLWSSYKNEQFF. DNA of the CDR3: TGTGCCAGCAGTTTATGGTCTAGTTACAAGAATGAGCAGTTCTTC. The chain combines TRBV28 with TRBJ2-1, with D uncertain. Between the trimmed V and J ends, which lost 0 bases and 7 bases, there was a span of 13 bases. Looked up from germline, CDR1 is MDHEN and CDR2 is SYDVKM. This CDR3 spans 15 amino acids.

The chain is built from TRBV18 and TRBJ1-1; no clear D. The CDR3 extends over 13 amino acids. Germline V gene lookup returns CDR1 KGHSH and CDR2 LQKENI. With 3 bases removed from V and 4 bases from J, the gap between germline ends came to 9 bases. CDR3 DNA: TGTGCCAGCTCACCTCTAAACCCCACTGAAGCTTTCTTT. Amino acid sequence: CASSPLNPTEAFF.

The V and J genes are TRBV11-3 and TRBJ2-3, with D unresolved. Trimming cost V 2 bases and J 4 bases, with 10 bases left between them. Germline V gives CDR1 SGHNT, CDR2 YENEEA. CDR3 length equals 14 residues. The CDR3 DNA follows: TGTGCCAGCAGCTTATCGGTTTGGGCAGATACGCAGTATTTT. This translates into CASSLSVWADTQYF.

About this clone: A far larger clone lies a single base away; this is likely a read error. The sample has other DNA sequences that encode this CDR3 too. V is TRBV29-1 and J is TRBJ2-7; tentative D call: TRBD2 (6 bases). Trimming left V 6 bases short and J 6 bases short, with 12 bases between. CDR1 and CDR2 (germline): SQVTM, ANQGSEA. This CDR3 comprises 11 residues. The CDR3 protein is CSVGTGTEQYF. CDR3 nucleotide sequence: TGCAGCGTGGGGACTGGGACCGAGCAGTACTTC.

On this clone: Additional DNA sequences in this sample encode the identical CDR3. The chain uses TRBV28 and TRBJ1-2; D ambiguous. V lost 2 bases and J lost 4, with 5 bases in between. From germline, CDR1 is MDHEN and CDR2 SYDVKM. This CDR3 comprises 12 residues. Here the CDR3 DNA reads TGTGCCAGCAGTTTAAACAGCTATGGCTACACCTTC. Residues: CASSLNSYGYTF.

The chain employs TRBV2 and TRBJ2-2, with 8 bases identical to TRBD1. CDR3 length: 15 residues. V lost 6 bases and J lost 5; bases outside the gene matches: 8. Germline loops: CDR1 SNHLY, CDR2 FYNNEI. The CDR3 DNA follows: TGTGCCAGCAGCACAGACAGGGGCGCAACCGGGGAGCTGTTTTTT. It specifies CASSTDRGATGELFF. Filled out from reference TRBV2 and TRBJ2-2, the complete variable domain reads EPEVTQTPSHQVTQMGQEVILRCVPISNHLYFYWYRQILGQKVEFLVSFYNNEISEKSEIFDDQFSVERPDGSNFTLKIRSTKLEDSAMYFCASSTDRGATGELFFGEGSRLTVL.

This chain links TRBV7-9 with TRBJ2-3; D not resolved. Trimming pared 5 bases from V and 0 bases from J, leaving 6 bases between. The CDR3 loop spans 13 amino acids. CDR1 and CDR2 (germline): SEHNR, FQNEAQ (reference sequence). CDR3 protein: CASSPASTDTQYF. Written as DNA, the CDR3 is TGTGCCAGCAGCCCCGCTAGCACAGATACGCAGTATTTT.

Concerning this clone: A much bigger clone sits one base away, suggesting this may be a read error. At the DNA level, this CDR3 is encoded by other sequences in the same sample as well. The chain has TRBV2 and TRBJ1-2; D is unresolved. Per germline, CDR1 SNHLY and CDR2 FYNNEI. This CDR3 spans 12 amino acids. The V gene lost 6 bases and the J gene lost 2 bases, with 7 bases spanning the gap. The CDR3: CASSAGNYGYTF. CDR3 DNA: TGTGCCAGCAGCGCAGGAAACTATGGCTACACCTTC.

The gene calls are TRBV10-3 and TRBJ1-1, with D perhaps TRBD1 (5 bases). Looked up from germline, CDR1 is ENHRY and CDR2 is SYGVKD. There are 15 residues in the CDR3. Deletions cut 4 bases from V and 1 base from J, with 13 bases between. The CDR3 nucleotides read TGTGCCATCAGTGCCTCCGGGACGGCGAACACTGAAGCTTTCTTT. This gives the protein CAISASGTANTEAFF.

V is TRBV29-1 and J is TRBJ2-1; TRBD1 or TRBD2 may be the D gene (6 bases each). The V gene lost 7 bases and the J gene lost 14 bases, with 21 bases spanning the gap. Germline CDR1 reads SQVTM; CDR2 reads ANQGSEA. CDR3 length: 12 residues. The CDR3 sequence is CSARPGALTEFF. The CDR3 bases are TGCAGCGCCCGCCCGGGGGCCCTCACTGAGTTCTTC.

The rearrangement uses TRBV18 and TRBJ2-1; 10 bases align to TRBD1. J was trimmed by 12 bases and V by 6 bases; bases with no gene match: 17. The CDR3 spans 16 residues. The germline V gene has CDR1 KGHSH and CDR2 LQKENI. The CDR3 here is CASSHTGQGIGQWQFF. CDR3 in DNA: TGTGCCAGCTCTCACACGGGACAGGGGATAGGACAATGGCAGTTCTTC.

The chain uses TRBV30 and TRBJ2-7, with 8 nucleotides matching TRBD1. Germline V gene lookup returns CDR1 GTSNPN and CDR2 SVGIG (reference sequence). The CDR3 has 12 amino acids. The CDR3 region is CAQGATPYEQYF. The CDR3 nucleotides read TGTGCTCAGGGGGCGACCCCTTACGAGCAGTACTTC.